The 23 T cell receptor beta chains given below trace back to one sample, sequenced in a study of monozygotic twins with inflammatory bowel disease. TCRdb re-called the 5' RACE reads, yielding one record per CDR3 amino acid sequence without DNA. Its table lists roughly 160,000 distinct CDR3 sequences. The sequenced sample was blood. These receptors were taken from a human donor with ulcerative colitis or Crohn's disease, or a healthy co-twin of an affected twin (not recorded which).

This rearrangement joins TRBV7-2 to TRBJ2-3. The CDR3 spans 14 residues. Germline V gene sequence: CDR1 SGHTA, CDR2 FQGNSA. The CDR3 protein is CASSLGSTTDTQYF.

V is TRBV28 and J is TRBJ2-7; TCRdb selects TRBD1, and the lack of DNA leaves this call unchecked. Germline V gene sequence: CDR1 MDHEN, CDR2 SYDVKM. The CDR3 sequence is 15 residues long. CDR3 amino acids: CASSLYRELNDEQYF. The whole variable domain, filled in from reference TRBV28 and TRBJ2-7, reads DVKVTQSSRYLVKRTGEKVFLECVQDMDHENMFWYRQDPGLGLRLIYFSYDVKMKEKGDIPEGYSVSREKKERFSLILESASTNQTSMYLCASSLYRELNDEQYFGPGTRLTVT.

This chain links TRBV7-9 with TRBJ2-5; TCRdb's D call of TRBD1 is untestable without DNA. The germline V gene encodes CDR1 SEHNR and CDR2 FQNEAQ (reference sequence). The CDR3 is 16 amino acids. The CDR3 sequence is CASSPPGQGFQETQYF.

The chain is built from TRBV5-1 and TRBJ2-7; lacking DNA, the TRBD2 call made by TCRdb goes unchecked. The CDR3 totals 14 residues. Germline V CDR1 and CDR2: SGHRS, YFSETQ. The CDR3 here is CASRVQEGEYEQYF.

This chain uses TRBV7-8 with TRBJ2-1. The CDR3 length is 15 residues. Looked up from germline, CDR1 is SGHVS and CDR2 is FQNEAQ. CDR3 in amino acids: CASSLFEETHNEQFF.

Here the CDR3 reads CASGTFWSGELFF. V usage is TRBV28 and J usage is TRBJ2-2; TCRdb reports TRBD1, a call that lacks DNA to check it against. The CDR3 contains 13 residues. CDR1 and CDR2 from the germline V gene are MDHEN and SYDVKM.

The J gene is TRBJ2-1, the V gene TRBV20-1. The CDR3 length is 15 residues. Germline lookup yields CDR1 DFQATT and CDR2 SNEGSKA (reference sequence). Here the CDR3 reads CSARSLQSSYNDQFF.

The gene calls are TRBV19 and TRBJ2-3; the D call of TRBD2 rests on TCRdb alone, since no DNA is present to check it. Germline loops: CDR1 LNHDA, CDR2 SQIVND (reference sequence). CDR3 length: 15 residues. The CDR3 is CASSGTSAPAGTQYF.

The chain combines TRBV28 with TRBJ2-7; TCRdb calls TRBD1, which cannot be checked without DNA. The CDR3 runs to 16 residues. CDR1 is MDHEN and CDR2 is SYDVKM in the germline V gene. CDR3 loop: CASSLMGARKSYEQYF.

The genes are TRBV5-1 and TRBJ2-1; checking the TCRdb D call of TRBD1 is not possible without DNA. This CDR3 comprises 15 residues. CDR1 is SGHRS and CDR2 is YFSETQ in the germline V gene. The CDR3 region is CASSFAGGPYNEQFF.

The gene calls are TRBV4-2 and TRBJ1-4. The CDR3 covers 16 residues. Germline-derived CDR1 and CDR2 are LGHNA and YNFKEQ. CDR3 protein: CASSQDPRRVNEKLFF.

This chain connects TRBV19 to TRBJ2-1; the TCRdb call, TRBD1, lacks DNA for checking. The CDR3 covers 14 residues. Germline assignment: CDR1 LNHDA and CDR2 SQIVND (reference sequence). The CDR3 sequence: CASRSGTGAGRRFF. Full variable domain (rest looked up from reference TRBV19 and TRBJ2-1): DGGITQSPKYLFRKEGQNVTLSCEQNLNHDAMYWYRQDPGQGLRLIYYSQIVNDFQKGDIAEGYSVSREKKESFPLTVTSAQKNPTAFYLCASRSGTGAGRRFFGPGTRLTVL.

V and J are TRBV7-2 and TRBJ2-1. The CDR3 is 11 residues long. Germline CDR1 and CDR2: SGHTA and FQGNSA. The CDR3 sequence is CASSFSDEQFF.

This chain joins TRBV5-4 and TRBJ1-1; TCRdb's D call of TRBD1 is untestable without DNA. The CDR3 is 14 residues long. Looked up from germline, CDR1 is SGHNT and CDR2 is YYREEE (reference sequence). The CDR3 here is CASSSMRGNTEAFF.

This chain uses TRBV20-1 with TRBJ2-7; without DNA, the TCRdb call of TRBD2 cannot be checked. The CDR3 runs 14 residues. CDR1 is DFQATT, CDR2 SNEGSKA, per germline (reference sequence). CDR3 loop: CSARVPGLGYEQYF.

The chain carries TRBV4-3 and TRBJ1-5; TCRdb's D call of TRBD1 is untestable without DNA. The CDR3 extends over 15 amino acids. CDR1 LGHNA and CDR2 YSLEER come from the germline V gene. The CDR3 protein is CASSLTTGSLQPQHF.

The V and J genes are TRBV5-1 and TRBJ2-2. Germline lookup yields CDR1 SGHRS and CDR2 YFSETQ. The CDR3 length is 14 residues. CDR3 sequence: CASSRSLEAGELFF.

The V and J genes are TRBV20-1 and TRBJ2-7; TCRdb's D call of TRBD2 is untestable without DNA. The germline V gene has CDR1 DFQATT and CDR2 SNEGSKA (reference sequence). This CDR3 region has 19 residues. The CDR3 region is CSARLASGSSGGRVNEQYF.

The chain links TRBV12-3 or TRBV12-4 to TRBJ1-4; absent DNA, TCRdb's TRBD1 call cannot be checked. This CDR3 is 17 amino acids long. CDR3 amino acids: CASSLGLDTRANEKLFF.

This chain uses TRBV12-3 or TRBV12-4 with TRBJ2-2. The CDR3 is made up of 15 amino acids. CDR3 sequence reads: CASSTRTVDAGELFF.

This chain connects TRBV11-2 to TRBJ2-6; TCRdb's D call of TRBD2 is untestable without DNA. The germline CDR1 and CDR2 sequences are SGHAT and FQNNGV. The CDR3 covers 20 residues. The CDR3: CASSSPLAGGFRSGANVLTF.

The chain recombines TRBV7-2 with TRBJ2-1; without DNA, the TCRdb call of TRBD1 cannot be checked. Germline V gene sequence: CDR1 SGHTA, CDR2 FQGNSA. This CDR3 has 15 residues. CDR3 loop: CASSLGTANGGEQFF. Full variable domain (missing parts from reference TRBV7-2 and TRBJ2-1): GAGVSQSPSNKVTEKGKDVELRCDPISGHTALYWYRQSLGQGLEFLIYFQGNSAPDKSGLPSDRFSAERTGGSVSTLTIQRTQQEDSAVYLCASSLGTANGGEQFFGPGTRLTVL.

The chain couples TRBV11-2 to TRBJ1-4. CDR3 size: 15 residues. Germline loops: CDR1 SGHAT, CDR2 FQNNGV. The CDR3 is CASSPREGANEKLFF.